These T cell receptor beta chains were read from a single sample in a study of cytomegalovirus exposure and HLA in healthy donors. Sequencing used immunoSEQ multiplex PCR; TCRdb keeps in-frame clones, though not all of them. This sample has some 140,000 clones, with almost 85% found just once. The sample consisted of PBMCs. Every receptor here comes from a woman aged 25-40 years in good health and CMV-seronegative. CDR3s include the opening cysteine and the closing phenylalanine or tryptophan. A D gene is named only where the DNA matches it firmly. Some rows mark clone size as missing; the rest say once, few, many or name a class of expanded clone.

CDR3aa: CASFRRGKSYEQYF
CDR3nt: TGTGCCAGCTTTCGGCGGGGGAAATCCTACGAGCAGTACTTC
d_gene: TRBD2
j_gene: TRBJ2-7
v_gene: TRBV2
abundance: once

CDR3aa: CASPSGGPNTEAFF
CDR3nt: TGTGCCAGCCCATCGGGAGGACCGAACACTGAAGCTTTCTTT
d_gene: NA
j_gene: TRBJ1-1
v_gene: TRBV7-9
abundance: NA

CDR3aa: CASARREAQPQHF
CDR3nt: TGTGCCAGCGCTCGGAGGGAAGCACAGCCCCAGCATTTT
d_gene: NA
j_gene: TRBJ1-5
v_gene: TRBV6-1
abundance: NA

CDR3aa: CASSQERAGPSYEQYF
CDR3nt: TGCGCCAGCAGCCAAGAGAGGGCGGGGCCCTCCTACGAGCAGTACTTC
d_gene: NA
j_gene: TRBJ2-7
v_gene: TRBV4-1
abundance: NA

CDR3aa: CASQGQGGSPLHF
CDR3nt: TGTGCCTCGCAGGGACAGGGAGGTTCACCCCTCCACTTT
d_gene: TRBD1
j_gene: TRBJ1-6
v_gene: TRBV30
abundance: NA

CDR3aa: CASRTGGLNTGELFF
CDR3nt: TGTGCCAGCAGGACAGGGGGCCTGAACACCGGGGAGCTGTTTTTT
d_gene: TRBD1
j_gene: TRBJ2-2
v_gene: TRBV6-5
abundance: NA

CDR3aa: CASRATGLGNSPLHF
CDR3nt: TGTGCCAGCAGGGCGACAGGGTTGGGGAATTCACCCCTCCACTTT
d_gene: TRBD1
j_gene: TRBJ1-6
v_gene: TRBV6-4
abundance: NA

CDR3aa: CASSLEAGLPNYGYTF
CDR3nt: TGTGCCAGCAGCTTAGAGGCAGGACTCCCTAACTATGGCTACACCTTC
d_gene: NA
j_gene: TRBJ1-2
v_gene: TRBV7-8
abundance: NA

CDR3aa: CASSLREGRGTQYF
CDR3nt: TGTGCCAGCAGCCTACGGGAGGGCCGGGGGACCCAGTACTTC
d_gene: TRBD2
j_gene: TRBJ2-5
v_gene: TRBV5-6
abundance: NA

CDR3aa: CASSVRDRSIKTDTQYF
CDR3nt: TGTGCCAGCAGCGTCCGGGACAGGAGTATCAAGACGGATACGCAGTATTTT
d_gene: TRBD1
j_gene: TRBJ2-3
v_gene: TRBV7-9
abundance: NA

CDR3aa: CASNRQGFTEAFF
CDR3nt: TGTGCCAGCAACAGACAGGGGTTCACTGAAGCTTTCTTT
d_gene: TRBD1
j_gene: TRBJ1-1
v_gene: TRBV2
abundance: NA

CDR3aa: CASSHSIGLASTDTQYF
CDR3nt: TGTGCCAGTAGCCATAGTATCGGTCTAGCGAGCACAGATACGCAGTATTTT
d_gene: NA
j_gene: TRBJ2-3
v_gene: TRBV19
abundance: NA

CDR3aa: CASSLWGSRYEQYF
CDR3nt: TGTGCCAGCAGCTTGTGGGGCAGTAGATACGAGCAGTACTTC
d_gene: NA
j_gene: TRBJ2-7
v_gene: TRBV5-4
abundance: once

CDR3aa: CASRETDTQYF
CDR3nt: TGTGCCAGCAGAGAGACAGATACGCAGTATTTT
d_gene: NA
j_gene: TRBJ2-3
v_gene: TRBV25-1
abundance: NA

CDR3aa: CASSQGTGAEQYF
CDR3nt: TGCGCCAGCAGCCAAGGGACAGGGGCCGAGCAGTACTTC
d_gene: TRBD1
j_gene: TRBJ2-7
v_gene: TRBV4-1
abundance: NA

CDR3aa: CASSPGQGNTEAFF
CDR3nt: TGTGCCAGCAGCCCCGGACAGGGGAACACTGAAGCTTTCTTT
d_gene: TRBD1
j_gene: TRBJ1-1
v_gene: TRBV6-5
abundance: once

CDR3aa: CASSPSGGHTDTQYF
CDR3nt: TGTGCCAGCTCACCTAGCGGGGGCCACACAGATACGCAGTATTTT
d_gene: TRBD2
j_gene: TRBJ2-3
v_gene: TRBV18
abundance: once

CDR3aa: CATRGDSLRTEAFF
CDR3nt: TGTGCCACCCGAGGCGACAGCTTGCGCACTGAAGCTTTCTTT
d_gene: NA
j_gene: TRBJ1-1
v_gene: TRBV2
abundance: NA

CDR3aa: CATSGTGGSSSDGYTF
CDR3nt: TGTGCCACCTCCGGGACAGGGGGTAGTAGTAGCGATGGCTACACCTTC
d_gene: TRBD1
j_gene: TRBJ1-2
v_gene: TRBV10-3
abundance: NA

CDR3aa: CASSERRPQGEKLFF
CDR3nt: TGTGCCAGCAGTGAACGACGTCCCCAGGGGGAAAAACTGTTTTTT
d_gene: NA
j_gene: TRBJ1-4
v_gene: TRBV6-1
abundance: NA

CDR3aa: CASSFGADSTDTQYF
CDR3nt: TGTGCCAGCAGCTTTGGGGCAGACAGCACAGATACGCAGTATTTT
d_gene: NA
j_gene: TRBJ2-3
v_gene: TRBV7-9
abundance: few

CDR3aa: CASTTGATYNSPLHF
CDR3nt: TGTGCCAGTACTACGGGAGCGACCTATAATTCACCCCTCCACTTT
d_gene: NA
j_gene: TRBJ1-6
v_gene: TRBV19
abundance: NA

CDR3aa: CASSPWGGAGAKGEQYF
CDR3nt: TGTGCCAGCAGTCCCTGGGGGGGGGCGGGGGCGAAGGGCGAGCAGTACTTC
d_gene: NA
j_gene: TRBJ2-7
v_gene: TRBV28
abundance: NA

CDR3aa: CASSLKGQGTRRSGNTIYF
CDR3nt: TGTGCCAGCAGCTTAAAGGGACAGGGCACTCGACGCTCTGGAAACACCATATATTTT
d_gene: TRBD1
j_gene: TRBJ1-3
v_gene: TRBV11-2
abundance: few

CDR3aa: CASSRTRTDIEAFF
CDR3nt: TGCGCCAGCAGCCGCACAAGGACAGACATTGAAGCTTTCTTT
d_gene: NA
j_gene: TRBJ1-1
v_gene: TRBV5-1
abundance: once

CDR3aa: CASSVVAGGLKGTGELFF
CDR3nt: TGTGCCAGCAGCGTAGTAGCGGGGGGCCTAAAGGGCACCGGGGAGCTGTTTTTT
d_gene: TRBD2
j_gene: TRBJ2-2
v_gene: TRBV9
abundance: NA

CDR3aa: CASRDGLIGYTF
CDR3nt: TGTGCCAGCAGAGACGGACTCATTGGCTACACCTTC
d_gene: NA
j_gene: TRBJ1-2
v_gene: TRBV2
abundance: NA